Included here is one T cell receptor beta chain sequence, with context. Its antigen is still unknown. This sample stems from a study of cytomegalovirus exposure and HLA in healthy donors. Study-wide results and limits: Because they were indistinguishable, some V segments, including TRBV6-2 and TRBV6-3, were excluded. As a later analysis revealed, most CMV-associated TCR beta chains appeared HLA-restricted.

Primers for the PCR totalled 60 Vbeta and 13 Jbeta. Libraries were prepared by immunoSEQ multiplex PCR; TCRdb keeps only in-frame clonotypes and omits some of them. Of tens of thousands of clones in the sample, 78% are singletons; the top ten hold 5.5%. The CDR3 is 13 residues long. V was cut by 8 bases and J by 7 bases, with 14 bases left in between. Germline assignment: CDR1 KGHSH and CDR2 LQKENI. Sequenced sample: PBMCs. The genes are TRBV18 and TRBJ2-2; perhaps TRBD2 as D (5 bases). This TCR was sampled from a male donor in good health and CMV-seropositive. The CDR3 sequence: CASLGRRDGELFF. The CDR3 DNA reads TGTGCCAGCCTGGGGAGAAGGGACGGGGAGCTGTTTTTT.